What follows are 23 T cell receptor beta chains derived from one specimen sequenced in a study of vaccination effects on CD4 cells after COVID-19. Generated by immunoSEQ multiplex PCR, the TCRdb table keeps only in-frame clones and is missing some. The data hold tens of thousands of clones, with around 74% observed a single time. CD4+ T cells specific for antigen were expanded with viral peptide pools by the ViraFEST assay before sequencing. CD4+ T cell isolation took place after 10 days of culture. Each vaccine recipient was nucleocapsid antibody negative and had no prior SARS-CoV-2 infection. These receptors are not linked to any known antigen. This specimen consisted of CD4+ T cells from PBMCs cultured with HCoV-NL63 spike peptides, obtained before COVID-19 vaccination. These receptors were collected from a human donor who received a COVID-19 vaccine.

The chain recombines TRBV7-3 with TRBJ2-3; TRBD1 matches 7 bases. Germline V gives CDR1 SGHTA, CDR2 FQGTGA. Trimming removed 5 bases from V and 4 bases from J; junction bases left unmatched: 3. The CDR3 has 13 residues. The CDR3 spells CASSNRGADTQYF. The CDR3 coding sequence is TGTGCCAGCAGCAACAGGGGTGCAGATACGCAGTATTTT.

The V call is TRBV6-5, the J call TRBJ2-5; TRBD1 matches at 11 bases. V was pared by 5 bases and J by 5 bases, with 4 bases of the junction left unmatched. Germline assignment: CDR1 MNHEY and CDR2 SVGAGI. This CDR3 is 14 amino acids long. The CDR3, as DNA: TGTGCCAGCAGTCGGACAGGGGGCCAGGAGACCCAGTACTTC. This sequence encodes CASSRTGGQETQYF.

The chain joins TRBV6-2 or TRBV6-3 to TRBJ2-1, with a possible D match to TRBD1 (6 bases). Germline-derived CDR1 and CDR2 are MNHEY and SVGEGT. The CDR3 is 17 residues long. V lost 5 bases to trimming and J lost 2 bases, with 19 bases between them. CDR3: CASSRSRTVLTYNEQFF. CDR3 coding DNA: TGTGCCAGCAGTCGCTCTAGGACAGTGTTAACCTACAATGAGCAGTTCTTC.

V gene TRBV2 combines with J gene TRBJ2-5; no reliable D call. The CDR3 contains 16 residues. V shed 3 bases and J shed 4 bases, with 18 bases lying between them. Germline CDR1 reads SNHLY; CDR2 reads FYNNEI. The CDR3 region is CASSDPPSSWGETQYF. Here the CDR3 DNA reads TGTGCCAGCAGTGACCCCCCCAGCAGTTGGGGAGAGACCCAGTACTTC.

The J gene is TRBJ1-2, the V gene TRBV6-4, with 9 bases identical to TRBD1. This CDR3 is 13 amino acids long. V dropped 4 bases and J dropped 8; count of bases not matched to a gene: 5. The germline CDR1 and CDR2 sequences are MRHNA and SNTAGT. The CDR3 coding sequence is TGTGCCAGCAGTGCGACAGGGGGAAGGGGCTACACCTTC. Translating it yields CASSATGGRGYTF.

This clone was detected a few times. The chain joins TRBV5-1 to TRBJ1-5; 9 nucleotides line up with TRBD1. Germline CDR1 reads SGHRS; CDR2 reads YFSETQ. The trim removed 2 bases at V and 6 bases at J, leaving 3 bases unmatched. The CDR3 spans 14 residues. CDR3 residues: CASSLGTGPQPQHF. The CDR3 DNA follows: TGCGCCAGCAGCTTAGGGACAGGGCCTCAGCCCCAGCATTTT.

V is TRBV6-5 and J is TRBJ2-3; TRBD2 matches 7 bases. Germline V gene data show CDR1 as MNHEY and CDR2 as SVGAGI. Trimming at V came to 5 bases and at J to 1 base, leaving 6 bases not matched to a gene. The CDR3 has 15 amino acids. CDR3 DNA sequence: TGTGCCAGCAGTCTGAAGCGGGAAGGCACAGATACGCAGTATTTT. Its translation is CASSLKREGTDTQYF.

V usage is TRBV18 and J usage is TRBJ1-3; perhaps TRBD1 as D (5 bases). Trimming left V 3 bases short and J 0 bases short, with 12 bases between. The CDR3 loop spans 16 amino acids. Germline V gene data show CDR1 as KGHSH and CDR2 as LQKENI. In DNA, the CDR3 is TGTGCCAGCTCACCGATCGGGGGAGGCTCTGGAAACACCATATATTTT. This gives the protein CASSPIGGGSGNTIYF.

This chain connects TRBV30 to TRBJ1-2, with D tentatively TRBD1 (6 bases). Per germline, CDR1 GTSNPN and CDR2 SVGIG (reference sequence). Trimming cost V 8 bases and J 5 bases, with 18 bases left between them. The CDR3 totals 13 residues. The CDR3 coding sequence is TGTGCCCGGAAGGACAGCTCACCGTATGGCTACACCTTC. Translation: CARKDSSPYGYTF.

The chain recombines TRBV11-1 with TRBJ2-3; 8 bases match TRBD1. J was trimmed by 3 bases and V by 5 bases; bases with no gene match: 7. The germline V gene has CDR1 SGHAT and CDR2 FQDESV (reference sequence). The CDR3 extends over 15 amino acids. Written as DNA, the CDR3 is TGTGCCAGCAGCCCGGACAGGGCGGGAACAGATACGCAGTATTTT. Its protein is CASSPDRAGTDTQYF.

V gene TRBV5-1 combines with J gene TRBJ2-7; a possible D gene is TRBD1 (5 bases). Trimming took 1 base from V and 6 from J, leaving 11 bases between them. This CDR3 has 13 amino acids. Per the germline V gene, CDR1 is SGHRS and CDR2 is YFSETQ. The CDR3, as DNA: TGCGCCAGCAGCTTGCAAGTGGGGCTCGAGCAGTACGTC. This gives the protein CASSLQVGLEQYV.

V usage is TRBV6-2 or TRBV6-3 and J usage is TRBJ2-2; D is tentatively TRBD1 or TRBD2 (5 bases each). The CDR3 runs to 15 residues. V was pared by 4 bases and J by 4 bases, with 13 bases between. CDR1 MNHEY and CDR2 SVGEGT come from the germline V gene. In nucleotides, the CDR3 is TGTGCCAGCAGTTCGTGGGGGTTTGCCACCGGGGAGCTGTTTTTT. Translating it yields CASSSWGFATGELFF.

This sequence joins TRBV28 and TRBJ2-7; 7 nucleotides line up with TRBD1. V was clipped by 4 bases and J by 7 bases; unmatched bases: 10. Per germline, CDR1 MDHEN and CDR2 SYDVKM. This CDR3 region has 14 residues. DNA for the CDR3: TGTGCCAGCAGTTATCTAAGGGGGCAGGGGGAGCAGTACGTC. Protein sequence: CASSYLRGQGEQYV.

This clone was detected only a few times. The J gene is TRBJ2-2, the V gene TRBV19; TRBD1 matches at 8 bases. With 8 bases clipped from V and 5 bases from J, the junction kept 10 bases outside the gene matches. The CDR3 is 15 amino acids. The germline V gene has CDR1 LNHDA and CDR2 SQIVND (reference sequence). Written as DNA, the CDR3 is TGTGCCAGTCGGTCCTTGGACAGGGATACCGGGGAGCTGTTTTTT. This encodes CASRSLDRDTGELFF.

The chain employs TRBV6-6 and TRBJ1-2, with TRBD1 as a possible D gene (5 bases). V lost 5 bases, J lost 8 bases, and 15 bases lay in between. CDR1 and CDR2 (germline): MNHNY, SVGAGI (reference sequence). The CDR3 loop spans 13 amino acids. As DNA, the CDR3 is TGTGCCAGCAGTCCTGGGACCTCGGGGGGCTACACCTTC. It translates to CASSPGTSGGYTF.

The rearrangement uses TRBV19 and TRBJ1-1; maybe TRBD1 (6 bases). Per the germline V gene, CDR1 is LNHDA and CDR2 is SQIVND (reference sequence). Trimming took off 8 bases at V and 7 bases at J, with 20 bases between the two ends. CDR3 length: 14 residues. CDR3 amino acids: CASRTGSRRGEAFF. CDR3 sequence (DNA): TGTGCCAGTCGAACAGGGAGCCGTAGGGGTGAAGCTTTCTTT.

The V gene is TRBV9, the J gene TRBJ1-2, with TRBD1 matching 7 bases. The V gene end was trimmed by 3 bases and the J gene end by 2 bases; junction bases not matched to a gene: 10. The CDR3 extends over 16 amino acids. Germline V gene sequence: CDR1 SGDLS, CDR2 YYNGEE. The CDR3 DNA sequence: TGTGCCAGCAGCGAGGGGGATCCGGGACAGAACTATGGCTACACCTTC. Protein sequence: CASSEGDPGQNYGYTF.

J is TRBJ1-2 and V is TRBV6-5; D not certain. The CDR3 spans 13 residues. The V end was cut by 7 bases, the J end by 5 bases, with 14 bases between. Germline loops: CDR1 MNHEY, CDR2 SVGAGI. The CDR3 DNA reads as TGTGCCAGCACCCCCGCGGCAACATATGGCTACACCTTC. This sequence encodes CASTPAATYGYTF.

This rearrangement joins TRBV6-2 or TRBV6-3 to TRBJ1-4; D is possibly TRBD1 (5 bases). Per the germline V gene, CDR1 is MNHEY and CDR2 is SVGEGT. Between the trimmed V and J ends, which lost 4 bases and 0 bases, there was a span of 12 bases. CDR3 length: 16 amino acids. The CDR3 reads CASSFIAGTTNEKLFF. The CDR3 nucleotides read TGTGCCAGCAGTTTTATAGCAGGGACAACTAATGAAAAACTGTTTTTT.

V usage is TRBV29-1 and J usage is TRBJ1-2, with D tentatively TRBD1 (6 bases). Trimming removed 3 bases from V and 8 bases from J, with 22 bases in between. Per germline, CDR1 SQVTM and CDR2 ANQGSEA. The CDR3 extends over 15 amino acids. The CDR3 loop is CSVEAPGAGVWGYTF. CDR3 nucleotides: TGCAGCGTTGAGGCCCCGGGGGCAGGGGTCTGGGGCTACACCTTC.

The chain combines TRBV5-6 with TRBJ2-1; TRBD2 matches 7 bases. This CDR3 contains 15 residues. From germline, CDR1 is SGHDT and CDR2 YYEEEE. The ends lost 0 bases at V and 4 bases at J; junction bases unmatched: 4. The CDR3 DNA reads as TGTGCCAGCAGCTTGGGACTAGCAGATTACAATGAGCAGTTCTTC. Translated: CASSLGLADYNEQFF.

The chain carries TRBV28 and TRBJ1-5, with 8 bases fitting TRBD1. V dropped 4 bases and J dropped 2; count of bases not matched to a gene: 7. The germline V gene encodes CDR1 MDHEN and CDR2 SYDVKM. The CDR3 contains 16 residues. The CDR3: CASSSPGGRGNQPQHF. In nucleotides, the CDR3 is TGTGCCAGCAGTTCCCCAGGGGGCAGAGGCAATCAGCCCCAGCATTTT.

This clone showed up just a few times. V is TRBV18 and J is TRBJ1-5; 7 bases align to TRBD1. Unmatched junction bases numbered 9, after V lost 5 bases and J lost 5 bases. Germline CDR1 is KGHSH and CDR2 is LQKENI. CDR3 length: 15 amino acids. DNA of the CDR3: TGTGCCAGCTCAACCTACAGGGGATTAGATCAGCCCCAGCATTTT. Translation: CASSTYRGLDQPQHF.